This TCR beta chain was observed in a study of shared clonotypes between healthy human individuals. Positive CCR7 selection of CD45RO-negative cells yielded the naive CD8 cells, and terminally differentiated effector memory CD45RA+ cells were excluded. CDR1 and CDR2 from the germline V gene are PRHDT and FYEKMQ (reference sequence). V was pared by 6 bases and J by 1 base, with 13 bases between. The CDR3 sequence is 15 residues long. Sequencing used immunoSEQ multiplex PCR; TCRdb keeps in-frame clones, though not all of them. The sample yields hundreds of thousands of clones, approximately 95% seen once.

The chain recombines TRBV13 with TRBJ2-1, with D possibly matching TRBD2 (6 bases). The sequence derives from a woman in her twenties or thirties in good health. The sequenced material came from naive CD8+ T cells sorted from blood. The CDR3 coding sequence is TGTGCCAGCAGGGGCCCTAGCGCGTCCTACAATGAGCAGTTCTTC. Protein product: CASRGPSASYNEQFF.